This T cell receptor beta chain derives from a study of siplizumab effects on memory and regulatory T cells. Method: immunoSEQ multiplex PCR; TCRdb's copy keeps in-frame clones and lacks some. This table holds 50,000 to 70,000 clones, 90% to 98% found once. The CDR3 has 15 residues. Germline CDR1 MNHEY, CDR2 SVGAGI. Trimming took 4 bases from V and 2 from J; bases not matched to a gene: 6. Sequenced sample: naive CD8+ T cells sorted from blood. The clonotype originates from a human donor in good health. The chain has TRBV6-5 and TRBJ2-7, with 9 bases matching TRBD2. The CDR3 protein is CASSLFSGRPYEQYF. Written as DNA, the CDR3 is TGTGCCAGCAGTTTGTTTAGCGGGAGACCCTACGAGCAGTACTTC.